The 15 T cell receptor beta chains given below trace back to one sample, sequenced in a study of spatial heterogeneity in lung cancer. MiXCR, run by TCRdb on the 5' RACE reads, gives a single entry per CDR3 protein. The repertoire consists of a few thousand distinct CDR3 sequences, with over 15% occurring once and the leading ten covering approximately 6%. Indicated time point: sample taken at primary tumor resection. Material for sequencing was whole RNA from tumor, nontumor lung or frozen PBMC, left unsorted. Here the sequenced sample was PBMCs, taken at surgery. Every receptor here comes from a male donor with early-stage non-small cell lung cancer.

In its sample, this clonotype is medium-sized. The rearrangement joins TRBV11-3 to TRBJ2-3; a weak D match, TRBD1 (6 bases). The CDR3 has 16 amino acids. V was pared by 3 bases and J by 0 bases, with 13 bases between. Germline V lookup: CDR1 SGHNT, CDR2 YENEEA. The CDR3 DNA is TGTGCCAGCAGCTTTCGACAGGAGCCTAGCACAGATACGCAGTATTTT. Translated: CASSFRQEPSTDTQYF.

By share, this clonotype ranks as medium-sized. The gene calls are TRBV27 and TRBJ2-5, with unresolved D. The V gene lost 8 bases and the J gene lost 4 bases, with 20 bases spanning the gap. Germline CDR1 is MNHEY and CDR2 is SMNVEV (reference sequence). This CDR3 contains 15 residues. The CDR3 here is CASGHSLLGGETQYF. CDR3 nucleotides: TGTGCCAGCGGCCACAGCCTCCTTGGTGGAGAGACCCAGTACTTC.

By share, this clonotype counts as medium-sized. V usage is TRBV29-1 and J usage is TRBJ1-2, with TRBD1 identical over 7 bases. This CDR3 has 15 residues. After removal of 0 bases from V and 3 bases from J, the junction contained 7 bases not matched to a gene. Germline CDR1 SQVTM, CDR2 ANQGSEA. The CDR3: CSVEDPDRVHYGYTF. The CDR3 bases are TGCAGCGTTGAAGACCCAGACAGGGTCCACTATGGCTACACCTTC.

About this clonotype itself: The junction departs from the called germline gene at one end, perhaps through a read error. The chain recombines TRBV7-7 with TRBJ2-2; no clear D. Germline V gene data show CDR1 as SSHAT and CDR2 as FNYEAQ (reference sequence). This CDR3 spans 12 amino acids. The CDR3 loop is CASSDMGGELFF. CDR3 bases: TGTGCTAGCAGCGATATGGGCGGGGAGCTGTTTTTT.

This clonotype came up many times. V and J are TRBV2 and TRBJ1-5, with D possibly matching TRBD1 (5 bases). The CDR3 runs 14 residues. CDR1 and CDR2 (germline): SNHLY, FYNNEI. Between the trimmed V and J ends, which lost 7 bases and 3 bases, there was a span of 13 bases. The CDR3 sequence: CASKVTDANQPQHF. DNA of the CDR3: TGTGCCAGCAAGGTGACAGACGCCAATCAGCCCCAGCATTTT.

This clonotype is medium-sized (0.01 to 0.1%) within its sample. The chain employs TRBV11-3 and TRBJ2-3; TRBD1 matches at 9 bases. CDR3 length: 14 amino acids. Germline V gene sequence: CDR1 SGHNT, CDR2 YENEEA. The ends lost 8 bases at V and 6 bases at J; junction bases unmatched: 9. The CDR3 reads CASAKGTGTDTQYF. DNA of the CDR3: TGTGCCAGCGCTAAGGGGACAGGGACGGATACGCAGTATTTT.

By share, this clonotype counts as medium-sized. The chain carries TRBV15 and TRBJ1-5, with D possibly being TRBD1 (5 bases). This CDR3 has 16 residues. Deletions cut 4 bases from V and 4 bases from J, with 17 bases between. CDR1 is LNHNV, CDR2 YYDKDF, per germline (reference sequence). In DNA form, the CDR3 reads TGTGCCACCAGCAACAAGAGGGACGGTTGGAATCAGCCCCAGCATTTT. Amino acid sequence: CATSNKRDGWNQPQHF.

By frequency in the sample, this clonotype is medium-sized. The V call is TRBV19, the J call TRBJ2-2; D possibly corresponds to TRBD2 (6 bases). The V end lost 3 bases, the J end lost 6 bases, and 8 bases lay between the germline ends. The V gene's germline CDR1 is LNHDA and CDR2 SQIVND (reference sequence). CDR3 length: 13 residues. CDR3 coding DNA: TGTGCCAGTAGTATGCGGGGATCCGGGGAGCTGTTTTTT. Translating it yields CASSMRGSGELFF.

Many counts were recorded for this clonotype. This chain links TRBV7-2 with TRBJ2-5; 10 bases line up with TRBD2. This CDR3 has 18 amino acids. J was trimmed by 1 base and V by 1 base; bases with no gene match: 9. In germline, CDR1 is SGHTA, CDR2 FQGNSA. In DNA, the CDR3 is TGTGCCAGCAGCTTAGGCCAGTCGAGCGGGGGGGCCCAAGAGACCCAGTACTTC. Its translation: CASSLGQSSGGAQETQYF.

This clonotype was detected only a few times. The V call is TRBV7-2, the J call TRBJ1-5; TRBD1 might be the D (6 bases). This CDR3 has 15 amino acids. With 4 bases removed from V and 12 bases from J, the gap between germline ends came to 22 bases. The germline V gene has CDR1 SGHTA and CDR2 FQGNSA. Here the CDR3 DNA reads TGTGCCAGCAGCTCGTGGGCAGGGGTAGGGGCGTTCCAGCATTTT. Translating gives CASSSWAGVGAFQHF.

This clonotype came up many times. This sequence joins TRBV12-5 and TRBJ2-1; the D gene could be TRBD1 or TRBD2 (6 bases each). Germline V lookup: CDR1 LGHNT, CDR2 FRNRAP. There are 14 residues in the CDR3. V was cut by 3 bases and J by 8 bases, with 14 bases left in between. CDR3 sequence: CASGLGGRVDEQFF. CDR3 coding DNA: TGTGCTAGTGGTTTAGGGGGGCGCGTGGATGAGCAGTTCTTC.

In its sample, this clonotype was seen many times. This rearrangement joins TRBV20-1 to TRBJ2-7; D is perhaps TRBD1 (5 bases). Germline CDR1 and CDR2: DFQATT and SNEGSKA (reference sequence). Trimming stripped 1 base from V and 3 bases from J, with 13 bases between. This CDR3 has 14 residues. DNA for the CDR3: TGCAGTGCTAGAGTACAGACAGATAACTACGAGCAGTACTTC. Its protein is CSARVQTDNYEQYF.

This clonotype rates as medium-sized. The genes are TRBV5-1 and TRBJ2-3; TRBD2 matches 8 bases. V lost 4 bases, J lost 0 bases, and 10 bases stayed unmatched. Per germline, CDR1 SGHRS and CDR2 YFSETQ. The CDR3 covers 17 residues. The CDR3 region is CASSRGGASGSTDTQYF. CDR3 nucleotide sequence: TGCGCCAGCAGCCGGGGCGGAGCTAGCGGGAGCACAGATACGCAGTATTTT.

The V call is TRBV5-4, the J call TRBJ2-3; a possible D gene is TRBD1 (6 bases). The CDR3 is made up of 14 amino acids. Germline CDR1 SGHNT, CDR2 YYREEE (reference sequence). V gave up 4 bases and J gave up 2 bases, with 11 bases separating them. The CDR3 is CASSQDSSTDTQYF. In DNA form, the CDR3 reads TGTGCCAGCAGCCAGGACAGTTCCACAGATACGCAGTATTTT.

This clonotype is medium-sized (0.01 to 0.1%) within its sample. CDR3 amino acids: CASSLKGTGSEQYF. Here the CDR3 DNA reads TGTGCCAGCAGCTTAAAGGGGACAGGCTCCGAGCAGTACTTC. This chain links TRBV7-9 with TRBJ2-7; 8 positions match TRBD1. The length of the CDR3 is 14 residues. Losses at the gene ends were 2 bases for V and 6 bases for J; bases not matched to a gene: 6. The germline V gene encodes CDR1 SEHNR and CDR2 FQNEAQ (reference sequence).